This T cell receptor (beta chain) came from a study of T cells in Graves' hyperthyroidism and ophthalmopathy. Regarding the study as a whole: Blood also showed most of the thyroid clonotypes that were expanded above 0.001.

Aged 18 to 65, the patients had hyperthyroidism that was newly diagnosed and had lasted under 2 months. Cells are PBMCs isolated from 9 to 10 ml of fresh blood. This CDR3 comprises 19 residues. V shed 1 base and J 3 bases; nucleotides not matched to a gene: 15. The V gene's germline CDR1 is SGDLS and CDR2 YYNGEE. What was amplified from RNA transcripts were TCR beta CDR3 regions. An initial round of RT-PCR targeting the TCR CDR3 relied on the HTBI primer set. TCRdb recomputed calls from the multiplex PCR reads with MiXCR, one row per CDR3 protein. The sample yields hundreds of thousands of distinct CDR3 sequences, around 16% seen once. Turning to this clonotype: Its specificity is not known.

The specimen sequenced was blood. The rearrangement uses TRBV9 and TRBJ1-4, with 7 positions matching TRBD1. This TCR derives from a woman in her thirties with Graves' hyperthyroidism. The CDR3 region is CASSVSRDRVPGPNEKLFF. The CDR3 DNA reads as TGTGCCAGCAGCGTATCCCGAGACAGGGTCCCCGGCCCTAATGAAAAACTGTTTTTT.